What follows are 5 T cell receptor beta chains derived from one specimen sequenced in a study of blood T cell repertoires in COVID-19. The repertoire was sequenced with immunoSEQ multiplex PCR; TCRdb's copy has only in-frame clones and lacks some. Of about 130,000 clones listed, about four fifths were seen once; the top ten hold around 18%. Input material: peripheral blood. These receptors were taken from a man older than 75 with acute or convalescent COVID-19.

This clone was found once. This chain links TRBV2 with TRBJ2-1; weak D call: TRBD2 (5 bases). The ends were cut back, 3 bases at V and 0 bases at J, with 9 bases in the middle. The CDR3 loop spans 15 amino acids. Germline loops: CDR1 SNHLY, CDR2 FYNNEI. CDR3 loop: CASSDLGSSYNEQFF. The CDR3 coding sequence is TGTGCCAGCAGTGATTTAGGGAGCTCCTACAATGAGCAGTTCTTC.

The genes are TRBV7-2 and TRBJ2-1; 7 bases agree with TRBD1. The CDR3 consists of 15 residues. Germline CDR1 is SGHTA and CDR2 is FQGNSA. V shed 5 bases, J shed 7 bases, and the junction held 11 bases outside the gene matches. The CDR3 DNA is TGTGCCAGCAGCGCCCGAAGGGGGCGAGTTAATGAGCAGTTCTTC. It specifies CASSARRGRVNEQFF.

V gene TRBV9 combines with J gene TRBJ2-1, with D tentatively TRBD2 (6 bases). CDR1 is SGDLS, CDR2 YYNGEE, per germline. This CDR3 contains 15 residues. V was trimmed by 5 bases and J by 0 bases, leaving 12 bases between them. As DNA, the CDR3 is TGTGCCAGCAGTTGGGGGGTCCCCTCCTACAATGAGCAGTTCTTC. It yields the protein CASSWGVPSYNEQFF. Full variable domain (outside the CDR3, taken from reference TRBV9 and TRBJ2-1): DSGVTQTPKHLITATGQRVTLRCSPRSGDLSVYWYQQSLDQGLQFLIQYYNGEERAKGNILERFSAQQFPDLHSELNLSSLELGDSALYFCASSWGVPSYNEQFFGPGTRLTVL.

The chain is built from TRBV5-1 and TRBJ2-5; D perhaps matches TRBD2 (6 bases). Between the trimmed V and J ends, which lost 5 bases and 2 bases, there was a span of 13 bases. The CDR3 extends over 14 amino acids. Germline CDR1 and CDR2: SGHRS and YFSETQ. In nucleotides, the CDR3 is TGCGCCAGCAGTCCCGGGAGCCTGCAAGAGACCCAGTACTTC. It is translated as CASSPGSLQETQYF.

This chain uses TRBV6-1 with TRBJ1-1, with D possibly TRBD1 on 5 matching bases. The CDR3 contains 16 residues. Germline CDR1 MNHNS, CDR2 SASEGT. Trimming removed 2 bases at V and 5 bases at J, with 18 bases between. The CDR3 loop is CASSETVGGGRTEAFF. CDR3 nucleotide sequence: TGTGCCAGCAGTGAAACCGTCGGGGGGGGAAGAACTGAAGCTTTCTTT.